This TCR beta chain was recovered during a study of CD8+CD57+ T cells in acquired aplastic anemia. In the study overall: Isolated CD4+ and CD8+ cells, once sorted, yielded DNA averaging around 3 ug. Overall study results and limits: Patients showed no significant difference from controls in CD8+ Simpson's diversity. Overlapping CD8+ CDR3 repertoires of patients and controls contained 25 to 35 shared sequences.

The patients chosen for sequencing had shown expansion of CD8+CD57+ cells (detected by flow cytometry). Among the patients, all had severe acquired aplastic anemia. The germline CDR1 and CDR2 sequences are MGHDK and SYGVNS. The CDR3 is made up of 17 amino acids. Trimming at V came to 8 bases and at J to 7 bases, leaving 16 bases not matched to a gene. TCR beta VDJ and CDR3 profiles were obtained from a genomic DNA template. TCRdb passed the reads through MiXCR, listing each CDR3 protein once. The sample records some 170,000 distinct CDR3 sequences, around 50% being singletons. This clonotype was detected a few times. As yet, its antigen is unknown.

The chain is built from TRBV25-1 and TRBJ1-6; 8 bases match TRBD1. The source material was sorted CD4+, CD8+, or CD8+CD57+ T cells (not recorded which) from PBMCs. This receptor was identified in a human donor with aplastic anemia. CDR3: CASSPERQGFGNSPLHF. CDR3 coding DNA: TGTGCCAGCTCACCAGAACGACAGGGGTTTGGGAATTCACCCCTCCACTTT.